The sequence of this T cell receptor beta chain was determined in a study of early stage breast cancer tumors. Sequencing used immunoSEQ multiplex PCR; TCRdb keeps in-frame clones, though not all of them. The sample includes 25,000 to 30,000 clones, 80% seen only once; the top ten take roughly 12%. The CDR3 contains 16 residues. Germline V gene lookup returns CDR1 GTSNPN and CDR2 SVGIG (reference sequence). The J segment lost 2 bases and the V segment lost 1 base, leaving 6 bases of the junction unmatched. The V gene is TRBV30, the J gene TRBJ2-3; 10 bases map to TRBD2. Sequencing was carried out using blood. This clonotype originated in a person between 60 and 69 years old with breast cancer. For the CDR3, the DNA is TGTGCCTGGAGTGCCCCAGCGGGAGGGCCCACAGATACGCAGTATTTT. Residues: CAWSAPAGGPTDTQYF.